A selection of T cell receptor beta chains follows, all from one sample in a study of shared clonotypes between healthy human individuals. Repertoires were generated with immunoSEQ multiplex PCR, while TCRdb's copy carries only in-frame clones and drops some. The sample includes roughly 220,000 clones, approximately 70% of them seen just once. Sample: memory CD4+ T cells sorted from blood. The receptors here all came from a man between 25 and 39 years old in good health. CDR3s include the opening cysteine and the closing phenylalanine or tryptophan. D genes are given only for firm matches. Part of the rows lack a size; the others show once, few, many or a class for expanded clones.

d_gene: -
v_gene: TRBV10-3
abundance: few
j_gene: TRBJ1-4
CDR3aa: CAITGEKLFF
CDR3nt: TGTGCCATCACAGGGGAAAAACTGTTTTTT

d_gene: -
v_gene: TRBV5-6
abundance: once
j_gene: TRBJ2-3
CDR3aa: CASSLIREYRTDTQYF
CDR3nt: TGTGCCAGCAGCTTAATTCGAGAGTATCGGACAGATACGCAGTATTTT

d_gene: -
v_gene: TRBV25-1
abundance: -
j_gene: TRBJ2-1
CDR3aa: CASSESGWGQEFEQFF
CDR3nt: TGTGCCAGCAGTGAGAGTGGGTGGGGCCAGGAGTTTGAGCAGTTCTTC

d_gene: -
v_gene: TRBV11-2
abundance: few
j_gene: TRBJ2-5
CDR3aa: CASSHTTGQETQYF
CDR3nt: TGTGCCAGCAGCCACACGACCGGACAAGAGACCCAGTACTTC

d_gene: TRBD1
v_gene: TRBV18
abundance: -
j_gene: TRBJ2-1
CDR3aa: CASSLEADRGYNEQFF
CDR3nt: TGTGCCAGCTCACTAGAGGCGGACAGGGGGTACAATGAGCAGTTCTTC

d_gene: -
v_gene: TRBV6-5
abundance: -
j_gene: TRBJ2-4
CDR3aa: CASSPLGQGKNIQYF
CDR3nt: TGTGCCAGCAGCCCCTTGGGTCAAGGCAAAAACATTCAGTACTTC

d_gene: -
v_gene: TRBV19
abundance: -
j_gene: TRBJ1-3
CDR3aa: CASNGDFGNTIYF
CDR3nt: TGTGCCAGTAACGGGGACTTCGGAAACACCATATATTTT

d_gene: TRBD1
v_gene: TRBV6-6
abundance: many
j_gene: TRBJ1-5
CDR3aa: CASSPGTGQPQHF
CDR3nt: TGTGCCAGCAGTCCCGGGACAGGTCAGCCCCAGCATTTT

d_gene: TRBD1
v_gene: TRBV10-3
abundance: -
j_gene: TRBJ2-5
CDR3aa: CAISSGTGETQYF
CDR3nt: TGTGCCATCAGCTCCGGGACAGGGGAGACCCAGTACTTC

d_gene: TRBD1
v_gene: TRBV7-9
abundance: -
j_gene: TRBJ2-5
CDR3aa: CASSLVRTGTVTQYF
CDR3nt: TGTGCCAGCAGCTTAGTTCGGACAGGGACGGTGACCCAGTACTTC

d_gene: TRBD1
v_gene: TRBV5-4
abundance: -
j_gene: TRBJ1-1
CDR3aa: CASSPTLTGGAGTEAFF
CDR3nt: TGTGCCAGCAGCCCTACTTTGACAGGGGGCGCCGGGACTGAAGCTTTCTTT

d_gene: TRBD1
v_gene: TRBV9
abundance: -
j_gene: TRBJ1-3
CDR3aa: CASSAGQGGNTIYF
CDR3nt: TGTGCCAGCAGCGCGGGACAGGGAGGAAACACCATATATTTT

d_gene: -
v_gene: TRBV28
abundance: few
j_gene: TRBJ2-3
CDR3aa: CASSTGTGGADTQYF
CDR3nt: TGTGCCAGCAGCACCGGGACCGGGGGCGCAGATACGCAGTATTTT

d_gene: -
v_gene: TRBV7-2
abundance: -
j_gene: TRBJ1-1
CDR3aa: CASSLGPGRGKNTEAFF
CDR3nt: TGTGCCAGCAGCTTAGGTCCAGGGAGGGGTAAGAACACTGAAGCTTTCTTT

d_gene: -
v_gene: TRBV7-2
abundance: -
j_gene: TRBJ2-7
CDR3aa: CASSLQSSYEQYF
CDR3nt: TGTGCCAGCAGCCTACAGAGCTCCTACGAGCAGTACTTC

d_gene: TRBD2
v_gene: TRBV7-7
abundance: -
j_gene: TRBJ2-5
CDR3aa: CASSQGVAGGQLETQYF
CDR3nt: TGTGCCAGCAGCCAGGGGGTAGCGGGAGGTCAGTTGGAGACCCAGTACTTC

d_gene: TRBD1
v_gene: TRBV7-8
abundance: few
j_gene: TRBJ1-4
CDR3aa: CASSPGTGEVGKLFF
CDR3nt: TGTGCCAGCAGCCCAGGGACAGGGGAGGTCGGAAAACTGTTTTTT

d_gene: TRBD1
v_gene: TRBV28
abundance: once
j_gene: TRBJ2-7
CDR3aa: CASSKIGQVQYEQYF
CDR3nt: TGTGCCAGCAGTAAAATAGGACAGGTTCAGTACGAGCAGTACTTC

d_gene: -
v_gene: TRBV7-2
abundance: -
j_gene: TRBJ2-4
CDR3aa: CASSSSRIAKNIQYF
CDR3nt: TGTGCCAGCAGCTCCTCCAGGATAGCCAAAAACATTCAGTACTTC

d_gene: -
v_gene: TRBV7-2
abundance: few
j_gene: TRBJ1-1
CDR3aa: CASSVTRSMNTEAFF
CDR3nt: TGTGCCAGCAGCGTAACGAGAAGCATGAACACTGAAGCTTTCTTT

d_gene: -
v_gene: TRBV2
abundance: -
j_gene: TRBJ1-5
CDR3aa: CASSLRGESLPQHF
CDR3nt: TGTGCCAGCAGCCTCCGGGGGGAAAGTCTGCCCCAGCATTTT

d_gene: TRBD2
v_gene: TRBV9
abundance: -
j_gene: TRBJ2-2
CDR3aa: CASSAGGGEGKLFF
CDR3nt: TGTGCCAGCAGCGCCGGGGGAGGGGAGGGCAAGCTGTTTTTT

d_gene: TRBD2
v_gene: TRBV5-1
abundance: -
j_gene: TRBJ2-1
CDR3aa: CASSTRGEGINEQFF
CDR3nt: TGCGCCAGCAGCACCCGGGGGGAAGGAATCAATGAGCAGTTCTTC

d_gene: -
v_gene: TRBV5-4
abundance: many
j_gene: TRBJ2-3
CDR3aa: CASSFQVNPSTDTQYF
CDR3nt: TGTGCCAGCAGCTTCCAGGTGAATCCTAGCACAGATACGCAGTATTTT

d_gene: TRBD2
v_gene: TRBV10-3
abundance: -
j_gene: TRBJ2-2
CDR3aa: CASGRAETGELFF
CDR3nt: TGTGCCAGCGGGAGGGCGGAAACCGGGGAGCTGTTTTTT

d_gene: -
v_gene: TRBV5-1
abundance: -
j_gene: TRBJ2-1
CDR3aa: CASSSGVGTGGEQFF
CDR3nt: TGCGCCAGCAGCTCCGGTGTAGGGACGGGCGGTGAGCAGTTCTTC

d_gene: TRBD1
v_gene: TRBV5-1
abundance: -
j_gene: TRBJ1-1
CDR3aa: CASSSGTANTEAFF
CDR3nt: TGCGCCAGCAGCTCCGGGACAGCAAACACTGAAGCTTTCTTT

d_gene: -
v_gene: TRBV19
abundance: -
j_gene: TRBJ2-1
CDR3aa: CASSIEVWVGSNEQFF
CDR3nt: TGTGCCAGTAGTATAGAGGTTTGGGTAGGTTCGAATGAGCAGTTCTTC

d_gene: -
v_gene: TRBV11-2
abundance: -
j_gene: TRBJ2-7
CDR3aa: CASSPRTVVSYEQYF
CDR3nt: TGTGCCAGCAGCCCCAGGACAGTTGTCTCCTACGAGCAGTACTTC

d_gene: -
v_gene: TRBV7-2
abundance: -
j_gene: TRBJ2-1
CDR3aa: CASSLALRATYNEQFF
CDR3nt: TGTGCCAGCAGCTTAGCACTTAGGGCTACTTACAATGAGCAGTTCTTC

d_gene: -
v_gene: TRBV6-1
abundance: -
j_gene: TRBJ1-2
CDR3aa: CASRGSGRGYGYTF
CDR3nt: TGTGCCAGCAGAGGGTCCGGACGGGGCTATGGCTACACCTTC

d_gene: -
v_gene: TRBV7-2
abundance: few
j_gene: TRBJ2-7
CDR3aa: CASSLTIYEQYF
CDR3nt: TGTGCCAGCAGCTTAACGATCTACGAGCAGTACTTC

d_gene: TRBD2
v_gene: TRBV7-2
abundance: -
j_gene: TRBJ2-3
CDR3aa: CASRPPGLAGDTQYF
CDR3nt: TGTGCCAGCAGGCCCCCGGGACTAGCGGGAGATACGCAGTATTTT

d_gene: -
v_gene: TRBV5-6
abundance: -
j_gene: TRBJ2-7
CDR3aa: CASSIYRTATYEQYF
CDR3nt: TGTGCCAGCAGCATCTACCGGACAGCCACCTACGAGCAGTACTTC

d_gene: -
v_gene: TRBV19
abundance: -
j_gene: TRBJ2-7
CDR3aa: CASRPQGGQRYEQYF
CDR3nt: TGTGCCAGTAGACCTCAGGGGGGACAACGCTACGAGCAGTACTTC

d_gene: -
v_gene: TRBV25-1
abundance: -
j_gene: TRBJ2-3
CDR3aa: CASSNQTDLKFTDTQYF
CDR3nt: TGTGCCAGCAGTAACCAGACAGACCTGAAATTCACAGATACGCAGTATTTT

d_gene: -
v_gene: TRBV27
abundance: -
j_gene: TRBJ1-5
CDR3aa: CASSLSPFRNQPQHF
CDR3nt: TGTGCCAGCAGTTTATCCCCATTCCGCAATCAGCCCCAGCATTTT

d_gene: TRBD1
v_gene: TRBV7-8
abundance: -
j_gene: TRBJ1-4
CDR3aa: CASSDRTGLNEKLFF
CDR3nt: TGTGCCAGCAGCGACCGGACAGGGCTTAATGAAAAACTGTTTTTT

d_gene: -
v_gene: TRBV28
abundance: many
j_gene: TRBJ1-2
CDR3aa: CASSLMSPIYGYTF
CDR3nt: TGTGCCAGCAGTTTAATGTCCCCGATCTATGGCTACACCTTC

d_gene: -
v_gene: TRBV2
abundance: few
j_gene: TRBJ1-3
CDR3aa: CAFGGTSGNTIYF
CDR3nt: TGTGCCTTCGGGGGGACCTCTGGAAACACCATATATTTT

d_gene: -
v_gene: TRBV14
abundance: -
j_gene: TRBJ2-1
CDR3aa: CASSPKTFLHPNEQFF
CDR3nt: TGTGCCAGCAGCCCAAAAACGTTTCTACACCCCAATGAGCAGTTCTTC

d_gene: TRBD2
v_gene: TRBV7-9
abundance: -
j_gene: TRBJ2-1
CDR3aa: CASSLVAGGPIEQFF
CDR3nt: TGTGCCAGCAGCTTAGTAGCGGGAGGGCCTATTGAGCAGTTCTTC

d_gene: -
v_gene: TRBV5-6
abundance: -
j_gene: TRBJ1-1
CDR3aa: CASSFTGTDLAAFF
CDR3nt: TGTGCCAGCAGCTTTACCGGGACCGACCTTGCTGCTTTCTTT

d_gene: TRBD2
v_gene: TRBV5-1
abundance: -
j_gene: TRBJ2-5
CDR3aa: CASSTLAGGVETQYF
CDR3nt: TGCGCCAGCAGCACTCTAGCGGGAGGGGTGGAGACCCAGTACTTC

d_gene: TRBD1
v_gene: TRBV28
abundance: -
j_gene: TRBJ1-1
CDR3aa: CASRIDRDPRGEAFF
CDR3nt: TGTGCCAGCAGAATAGACAGGGACCCAAGGGGTGAAGCTTTCTTT

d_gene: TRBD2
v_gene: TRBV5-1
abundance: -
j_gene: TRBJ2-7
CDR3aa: CASSNGLAGAYEQYF
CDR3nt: TGCGCCAGCAGCAACGGACTAGCGGGAGCTTACGAGCAGTACTTC

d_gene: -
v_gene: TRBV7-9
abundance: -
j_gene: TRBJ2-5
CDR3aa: CASSLLTSPTGTGEAQYF
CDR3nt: TGTGCCAGCAGCTTATTAACTTCTCCCACCGGGACGGGAGAGGCCCAGTACTTC

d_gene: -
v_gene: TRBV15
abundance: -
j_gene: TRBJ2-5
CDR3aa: CATSRVTGMGETQYF
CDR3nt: TGTGCCACCAGCAGAGTTACAGGGATGGGGGAGACCCAGTACTTC

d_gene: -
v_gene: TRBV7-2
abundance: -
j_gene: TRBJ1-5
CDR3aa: CASSLPFLGPQHF
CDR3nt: TGTGCCAGCAGCTTGCCATTTTTAGGGCCCCAGCATTTT

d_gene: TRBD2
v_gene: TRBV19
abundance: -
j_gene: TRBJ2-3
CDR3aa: CASSGNFAGGSKDTQYF
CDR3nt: TGTGCCAGTAGTGGTAATTTTGCGGGAGGGTCCAAAGATACGCAGTATTTT

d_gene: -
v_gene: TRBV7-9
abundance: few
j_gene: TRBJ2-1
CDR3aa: CASSPNRWDPPQFF
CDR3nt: TGTGCCAGCAGCCCGAATAGATGGGACCCGCCGCAGTTCTTC

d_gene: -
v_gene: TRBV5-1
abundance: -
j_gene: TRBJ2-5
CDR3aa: CASSATQGERGTQYF
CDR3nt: TGCGCCAGCAGCGCGACACAGGGTGAAAGGGGGACCCAGTACTTC

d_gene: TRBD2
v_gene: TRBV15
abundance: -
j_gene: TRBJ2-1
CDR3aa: CATSRDGPASGSRQFF
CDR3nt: TGTGCCACCAGCAGAGATGGGCCGGCTAGCGGGAGTCGACAGTTCTTC

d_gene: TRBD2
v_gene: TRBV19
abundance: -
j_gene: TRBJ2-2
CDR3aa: CASSLLRAGGSTGELFF
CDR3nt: TGTGCCAGTAGTCTCCTCCGTGCGGGAGGGAGCACCGGGGAGCTGTTTTTT

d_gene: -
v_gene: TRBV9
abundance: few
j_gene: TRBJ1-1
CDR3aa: CASSVTGSNTEAFF
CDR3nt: TGTGCCAGCAGCGTCACAGGGTCGAACACTGAAGCTTTCTTT

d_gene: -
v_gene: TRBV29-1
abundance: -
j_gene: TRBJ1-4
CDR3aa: CSVDGGDEKLFF
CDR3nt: TGCAGCGTTGATGGAGGGGATGAAAAACTGTTTTTT

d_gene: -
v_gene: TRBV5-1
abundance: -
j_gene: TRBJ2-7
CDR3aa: CASSFYTETYEQYF
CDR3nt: TGCGCCAGCAGCTTCTATACAGAAACCTACGAGCAGTACTTC

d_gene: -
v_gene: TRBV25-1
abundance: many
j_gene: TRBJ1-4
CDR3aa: CASSEFGGRDEKLFF
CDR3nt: TGTGCCAGCAGTGAATTTGGTGGTCGCGATGAAAAACTGTTTTTT